The entry below describes one TCR beta chain. Its antigen is unknown. Base qualities are missing; no much larger clone stands one base away. The time point label of this sample denotes: cells obtained before transplantation from donor or recipient. CD3+CD4+ and CD3+CD8+ populations were FACS-sorted from unstimulated pre-transplant donor and recipient cells taken from spleen or lymph nodes. The protocol used for the library was the immunoSEQ multiplex PCR assay. For most patients, genomic DNA was isolated with the Qiagen DNeasy Blood and Tissue Kit and sent frozen to Adaptive Biotechnologies for TCR sequencing. For most patients, genomic DNA was subjected to high-throughput TCR-beta CDR3 sequencing by Adaptive Biotechnologies. In the authors' own workflow: TCR sequencing data were retrieved from Adaptive's ImmunoSEQ software for about 17 patients, whereas three other patients were processed with MiXCR and VDJtools. CD4 versus CD8 sorting errors were corrected by removing sequences found in both subsets at a frequency ratio below 5:1. CDR3 nucleotide sequences shared between donor and recipient were removed because the origin of such sequences could not be assigned. Alloreactive clones required at least 2-fold expansion over unstimulated cells and minimum CFSE-low frequency of 0.002% (template counts) or 0.001% (read counts). Clones detected in sequenced pre-transplant spleen, lymph node, or MLR CFSE-low populations of the donor or recipient were defined as mappable. The cumulative frequency of alloreactive clones was calculated as a percentage of all sequences, weighted by copy number. TCRdb mirrors the immuneACCESS table, restricted to in-frame sequences. Some clones are absent from its copies; in checked studies, under half trace to an unresolved V gene, and the reason for the others is unknown. V and J calls and clone size are given by that table; D and trimming were obtained from the DNA. The sample profile shows 86,000 or so clones; about 93% of them were found once. The ten biggest clones cover approximately 5.5% of the sample.

These data originate in a study of graft-versus-host responses after intestinal transplantation (dated by TCRdb to about 2021). Broadly, across the study: Recipients received multivisceral, liver-intestinal, or isolated intestinal transplants. Anti-thymocyte globulin induction was given to all recipients, followed by maintenance tacrolimus and steroids for about 3 years. Bulk TCR-beta CDR3 sequencing was used to track graft-versus-host and host-versus-graft alloreactive T cell clones in the graft, circulation and bone marrow after intestinal transplantation. To identify alloreactive clones, pre-transplant mixed lymphocyte reaction products were sequenced and compared with unstimulated pre-transplant donor and recipient T cells. Of the approximately 24 intestinal transplant recipients enrolled in the cohort, one of whom was a retransplant, a few patients without pretransplant specimens were excluded. Donor T cell macrochimerism was defined as a peak of at least 4% donor T cells among recipient peripheral blood mononuclear cells. Rather than being sequenced by the commercial service, samples from three later patients were sequenced in-house on an Illumina MiSeq and processed with MiXCR. The investigation overall reported the following: The relatively low number and heterogeneity of intestinal transplant patients limited the conclusions. In the allografts of patients with donor T cell macrochimerism, GvH to HvG T cell clonal ratios were high. Peak levels of circulating GvH clones were associated with declines in HvG clones early after transplant. GvH clones were found in recipient bone marrow, and some of the GvH clones appeared earlier in ileal mucosa or blood, which is consistent with an intestinal mucosal origin.

For CDR1 and CDR2, the germline V gene (reference sequence) lists MNHEY and SMNVEV. There are 21 amino acids in the CDR3, from cysteine to phenylalanine inclusive. The retained sequence is limited to the CDR3, 63 bases, with the frame set at the first base. A distance of 28 bases separates the germline ends of V and J, which lose 1 base and 6 bases respectively. The sequence derives from a human donor who received an intestinal transplant. The material was unstimulated CD8+ T cells sorted from spleen or lymph node cells, obtained before intestinal transplant. Recombination connected TRBV27 to TRBJ1-6; 5 matching bases give a weak D call of TRBD1. The CDR3 protein: CASSLYQVLPWGEIVNSPLHF. The DNA sequence is given as TGTGCCAGCAGTTTATACCAAGTGCTCCCCTGGGGGGAAATCGTTAATTCACCCCTCCACTTT.